This T cell receptor beta chain comes out of a study of blood T cell repertoires in COVID-19. Study at large: PBMCs, B-cell-depleted T cells, or T cells provided the cDNA or gDNA that made up the material.

Germline V gene lookup returns CDR1 SGDLS and CDR2 YYNGEE. Trimming at V came to 4 bases and at J to 6 bases, leaving 7 bases not matched to a gene. This CDR3 spans 15 amino acids. Libraries were prepared by immunoSEQ multiplex PCR; TCRdb keeps only in-frame clonotypes and omits some of them. The table shows just under 350,000 clones, with around 80% occurring only once. The sequencing sample was made of peripheral blood. The chain employs TRBV9 and TRBJ2-2; 9 bases agree with TRBD1. This receptor was identified in a man aged 25 to 40 with active or convalescent COVID-19. The CDR3 DNA follows: TGTGCCAGCAGCTTCCGGGACAGGGAAGCCGGGGAGCTGTTTTTT. It specifies CASSFRDREAGELFF.